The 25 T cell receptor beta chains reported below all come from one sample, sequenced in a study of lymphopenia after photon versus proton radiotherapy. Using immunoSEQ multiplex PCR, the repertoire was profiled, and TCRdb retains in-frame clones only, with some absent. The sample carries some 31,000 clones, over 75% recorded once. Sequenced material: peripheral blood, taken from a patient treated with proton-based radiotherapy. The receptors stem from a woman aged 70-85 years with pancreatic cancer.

CDR3 loop: CASSSGKSTDTQYF. CDR3 nucleotides: TGTGCCAGTAGTAGCGGGAAGAGCACAGATACGCAGTATTTT. The J gene is TRBJ2-3, the V gene TRBV19; possible D gene TRBD2, 6 bases. Germline V gene lookup returns CDR1 LNHDA and CDR2 SQIVND (reference sequence). The CDR3 totals 14 residues. V dropped 4 bases and J dropped 0 bases, with 8 bases sitting between them.

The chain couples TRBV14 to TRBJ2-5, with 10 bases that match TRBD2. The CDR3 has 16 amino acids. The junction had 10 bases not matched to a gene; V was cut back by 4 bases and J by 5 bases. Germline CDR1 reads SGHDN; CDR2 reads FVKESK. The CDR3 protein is CASSLRSGRARETQYF. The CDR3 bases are TGTGCCAGCAGCCTCCGAAGCGGGAGGGCCCGGGAGACCCAGTACTTC.

DNA of the CDR3: TGTGCCAGCAGTCGAAGCGGGACACAGTACAATGAGCAGTTCTTC. As protein: CASSRSGTQYNEQFF. V is TRBV28 and J is TRBJ2-1; tentatively, D is TRBD2 (7 bases). The CDR3 is 15 residues long. CDR1 MDHEN and CDR2 SYDVKM come from the germline V gene. The V gene lost 5 bases and the J gene lost 4 bases, with 15 bases spanning the gap. Full variable domain (missing parts from reference TRBV28 and TRBJ2-1): DVKVTQSSRYLVKRTGEKVFLECVQDMDHENMFWYRQDPGLGLRLIYFSYDVKMKEKGDIPEGYSVSREKKERFSLILESASTNQTSMYLCASSRSGTQYNEQFFGPGTRLTVL.

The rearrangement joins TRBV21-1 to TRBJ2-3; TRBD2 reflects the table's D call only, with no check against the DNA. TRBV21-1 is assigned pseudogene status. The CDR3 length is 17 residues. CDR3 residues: CASSKADSAGATDTQYF. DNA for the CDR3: TGTGCCAGCAGCAAAGCCGATTCTGCGGGAGCCACAGATACGCAGTATTTT.

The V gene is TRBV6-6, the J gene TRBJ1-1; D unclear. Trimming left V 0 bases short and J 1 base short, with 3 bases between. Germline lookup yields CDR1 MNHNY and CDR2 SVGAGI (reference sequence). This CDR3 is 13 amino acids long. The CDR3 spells CASSYSRNTEAFF. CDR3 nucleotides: TGTGCCAGCAGTTACTCGCGGAACACTGAAGCTTTCTTT.

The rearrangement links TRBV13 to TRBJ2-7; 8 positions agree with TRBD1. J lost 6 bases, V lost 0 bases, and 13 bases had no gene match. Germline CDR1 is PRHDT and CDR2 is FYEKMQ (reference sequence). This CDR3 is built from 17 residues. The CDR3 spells CASSLGSGQGVFGEQYF. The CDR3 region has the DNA TGTGCCAGCAGCTTAGGCTCCGGACAGGGAGTTTTTGGCGAGCAGTACTTC.

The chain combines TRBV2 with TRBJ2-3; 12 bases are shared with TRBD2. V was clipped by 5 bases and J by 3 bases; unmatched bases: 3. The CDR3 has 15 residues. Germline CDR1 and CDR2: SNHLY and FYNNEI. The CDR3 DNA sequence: TGTGCCAGCAGTTGGACTAGCGGGATTACAGATACGCAGTATTTT. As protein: CASSWTSGITDTQYF.

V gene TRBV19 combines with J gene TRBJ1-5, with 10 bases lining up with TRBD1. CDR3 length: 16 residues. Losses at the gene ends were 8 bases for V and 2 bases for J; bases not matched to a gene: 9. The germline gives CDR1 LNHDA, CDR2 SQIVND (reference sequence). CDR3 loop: CASWDRGLSGNQPQHF. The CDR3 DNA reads TGTGCCAGTTGGGACAGGGGCCTTTCGGGCAATCAGCCCCAGCATTTT.

The CDR3 protein is CASSATWGTGVSPLHF. The CDR3 nucleotides read TGTGCCAGCAGTGCAACGTGGGGGACAGGGGTTTCACCCCTCCACTTT. V usage is TRBV25-1 and J usage is TRBJ1-6; 10 bases are a match to TRBD1. The CDR3 is made up of 16 amino acids. J lost 9 bases, V lost 4 bases, and 9 bases had no gene match. CDR1 is MGHDK and CDR2 is SYGVNS in the germline V gene.

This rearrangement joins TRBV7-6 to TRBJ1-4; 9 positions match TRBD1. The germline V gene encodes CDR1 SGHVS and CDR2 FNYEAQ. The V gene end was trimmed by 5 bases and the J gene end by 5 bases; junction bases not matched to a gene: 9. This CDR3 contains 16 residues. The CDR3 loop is CASSLLIGTGNEKLFF. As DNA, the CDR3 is TGTGCCAGCAGCCTCCTCATAGGGACAGGGAATGAAAAACTGTTTTTT.

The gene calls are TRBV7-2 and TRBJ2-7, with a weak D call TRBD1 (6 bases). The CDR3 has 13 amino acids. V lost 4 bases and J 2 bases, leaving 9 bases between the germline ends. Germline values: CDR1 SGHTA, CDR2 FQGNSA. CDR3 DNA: TGTGCCAGCAGCTCTGAGGGGGCCTACGAGCAGTACTTC. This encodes CASSSEGAYEQYF.

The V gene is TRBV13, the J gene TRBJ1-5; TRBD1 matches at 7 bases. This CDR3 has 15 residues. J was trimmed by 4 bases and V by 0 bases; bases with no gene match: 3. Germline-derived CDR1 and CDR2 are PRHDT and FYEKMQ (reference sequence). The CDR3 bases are TGTGCCAGCAGCTTAGGTAGGGGACAGAATCAGCCCCAGCATTTT. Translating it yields CASSLGRGQNQPQHF.

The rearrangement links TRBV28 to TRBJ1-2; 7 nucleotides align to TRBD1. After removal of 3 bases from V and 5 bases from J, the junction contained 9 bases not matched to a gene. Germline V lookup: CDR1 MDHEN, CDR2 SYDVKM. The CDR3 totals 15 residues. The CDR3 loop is CASSLGQPSSYGYTF. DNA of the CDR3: TGTGCCAGCAGTTTGGGACAGCCGAGTAGTTATGGCTACACCTTC.

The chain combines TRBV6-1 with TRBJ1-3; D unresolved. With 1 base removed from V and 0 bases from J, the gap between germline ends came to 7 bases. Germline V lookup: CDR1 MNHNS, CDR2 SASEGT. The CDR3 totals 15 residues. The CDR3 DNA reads TGTGCCAGCAGTGAAGACGGGAGCTCTGGAAACACCATATATTTT. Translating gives CASSEDGSSGNTIYF.

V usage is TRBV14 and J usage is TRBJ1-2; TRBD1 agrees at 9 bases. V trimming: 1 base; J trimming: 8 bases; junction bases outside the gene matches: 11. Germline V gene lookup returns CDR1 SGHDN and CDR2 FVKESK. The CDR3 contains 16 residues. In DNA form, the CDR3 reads TGTGCCAGCAGCCAAGGAAATCTACAGGGGGCGCGGGGCTACACCTTC. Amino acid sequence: CASSQGNLQGARGYTF. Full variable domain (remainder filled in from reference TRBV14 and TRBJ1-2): EAGVTQFPSHSVIEKGQTVTLRCDPISGHDNLYWYRRVMGKEIKFLLHFVKESKQDESGMPNNRFLAERTGGTYSTLKVQPAELEDSGVYFCASSQGNLQGARGYTFGSGTRLTVV.

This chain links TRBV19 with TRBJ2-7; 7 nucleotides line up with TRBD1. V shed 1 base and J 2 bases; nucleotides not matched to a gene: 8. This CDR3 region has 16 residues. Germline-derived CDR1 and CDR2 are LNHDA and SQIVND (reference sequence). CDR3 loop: CASSIAGTASTYEQYF. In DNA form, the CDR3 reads TGTGCCAGTAGTATAGCCGGGACAGCGTCCACCTACGAGCAGTACTTC.

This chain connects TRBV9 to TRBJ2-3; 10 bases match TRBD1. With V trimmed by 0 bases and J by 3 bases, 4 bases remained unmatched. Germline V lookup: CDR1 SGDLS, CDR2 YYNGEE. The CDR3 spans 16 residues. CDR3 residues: CASSVAGQGWTDTQYF. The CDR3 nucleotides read TGTGCCAGCAGCGTAGCGGGACAGGGGTGGACAGATACGCAGTATTTT.

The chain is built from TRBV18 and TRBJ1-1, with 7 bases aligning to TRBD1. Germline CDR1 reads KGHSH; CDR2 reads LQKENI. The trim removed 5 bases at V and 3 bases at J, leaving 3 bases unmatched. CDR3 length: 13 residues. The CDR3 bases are TGTGCCAGCTCATCAGGGGGGGACACTGAAGCTTTCTTT. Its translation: CASSSGGDTEAFF.

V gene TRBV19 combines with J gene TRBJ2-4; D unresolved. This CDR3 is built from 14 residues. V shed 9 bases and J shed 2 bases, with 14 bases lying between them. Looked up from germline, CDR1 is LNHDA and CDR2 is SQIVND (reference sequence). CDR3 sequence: CASMVYGSKNIQYF. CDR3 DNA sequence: TGTGCCAGCATGGTCTACGGGTCCAAAAACATTCAGTACTTC.

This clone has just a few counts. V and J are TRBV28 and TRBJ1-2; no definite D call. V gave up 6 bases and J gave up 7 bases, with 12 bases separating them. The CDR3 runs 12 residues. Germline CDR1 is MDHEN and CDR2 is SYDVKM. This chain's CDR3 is CASREGLLGYTF. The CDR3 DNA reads TGTGCCAGCAGGGAGGGTCTACTTGGCTACACCTTC.

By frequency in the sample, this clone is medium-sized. The CDR3 loop reads CASYGQGSLKLFF. The DNA for the CDR3 is TGTGCCAGTTATGGACAGGGATCGTTGAAACTGTTTTTT. The chain combines TRBV6-5 with TRBJ1-4; 8 nucleotides match TRBD1. With 9 bases clipped from V and 11 bases from J, the junction kept 11 bases outside the gene matches. The CDR3 runs to 13 residues. Germline V lookup: CDR1 MNHEY, CDR2 SVGAGI.

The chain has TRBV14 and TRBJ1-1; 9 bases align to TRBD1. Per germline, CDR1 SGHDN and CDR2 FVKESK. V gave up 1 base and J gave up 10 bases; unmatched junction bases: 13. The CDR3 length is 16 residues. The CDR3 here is CASSQAGSWDRETAFF. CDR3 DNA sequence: TGTGCCAGCAGCCAAGCGGGGTCATGGGACAGGGAGACAGCTTTCTTT.

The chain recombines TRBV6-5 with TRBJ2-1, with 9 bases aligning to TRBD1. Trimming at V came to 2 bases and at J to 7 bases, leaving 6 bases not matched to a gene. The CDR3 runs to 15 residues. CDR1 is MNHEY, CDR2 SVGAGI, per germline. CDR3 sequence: CASSYTGGAGNEQFF. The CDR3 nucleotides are TGTGCCAGCAGTTACACAGGGGGCGCTGGTAATGAGCAGTTCTTC.

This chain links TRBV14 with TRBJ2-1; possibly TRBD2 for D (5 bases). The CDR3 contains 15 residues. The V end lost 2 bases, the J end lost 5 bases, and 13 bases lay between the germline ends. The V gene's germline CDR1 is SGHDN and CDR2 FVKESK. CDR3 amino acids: CASSQLRRADNEQFF. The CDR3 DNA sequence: TGTGCCAGCAGCCAACTCAGGCGGGCGGACAATGAGCAGTTCTTC. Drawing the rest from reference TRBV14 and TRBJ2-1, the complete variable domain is EAGVTQFPSHSVIEKGQTVTLRCDPISGHDNLYWYRRVMGKEIKFLLHFVKESKQDESGMPNNRFLAERTGGTYSTLKVQPAELEDSGVYFCASSQLRRADNEQFFGPGTRLTVL.

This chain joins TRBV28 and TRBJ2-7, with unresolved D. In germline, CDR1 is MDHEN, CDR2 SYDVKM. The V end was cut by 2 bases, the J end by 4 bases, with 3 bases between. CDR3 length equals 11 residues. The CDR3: CASSLRYEQYF. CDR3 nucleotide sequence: TGTGCCAGCAGTTTACGTTACGAGCAGTACTTC.